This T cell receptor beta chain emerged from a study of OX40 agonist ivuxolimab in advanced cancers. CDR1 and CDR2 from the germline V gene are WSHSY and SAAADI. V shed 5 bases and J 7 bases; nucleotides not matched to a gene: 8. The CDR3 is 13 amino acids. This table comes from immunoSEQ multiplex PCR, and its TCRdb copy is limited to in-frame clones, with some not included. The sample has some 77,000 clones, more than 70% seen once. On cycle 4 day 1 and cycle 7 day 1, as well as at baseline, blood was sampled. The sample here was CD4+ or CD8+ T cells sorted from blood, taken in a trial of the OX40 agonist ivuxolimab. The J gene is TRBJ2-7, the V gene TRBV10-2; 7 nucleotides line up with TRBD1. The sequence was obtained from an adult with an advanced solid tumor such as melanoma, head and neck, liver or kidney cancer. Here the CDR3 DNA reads TGCGCCAGCAGTATAACAGGGGTTGGGGAGCAGTACTTC. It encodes CASSITGVGEQYF.